This T cell receptor (beta chain) was identified during a study of graft-versus-host responses after intestinal transplantation. As to this clone: The antigen is undetermined.

Data came from immunoSEQ multiplex PCR; TCRdb stores just in-frame clones and leaves some out. The data contain some 140,000 clones, around 90% of them seen just once; the ten biggest clones take up over 0.15%. The starting material was unstimulated CD4+ T cells sorted from spleen or lymph node cells, obtained before intestinal transplant. The sequence derives from a human donor who received an intestinal transplant.

As DNA, the CDR3 is TGTGCCAGCACCTCAGCGGGCGAGCAGTACTTC. The encoded protein is CASTSAGEQYF. V usage is TRBV7-9 and J usage is TRBJ2-7, with D possibly TRBD2 on 6 matching bases. Germline-derived CDR1 and CDR2 are SEHNR and FQNEAQ (reference sequence). Trimming pared 7 bases from V and 6 bases from J, leaving 10 bases between. The CDR3 has 11 residues.